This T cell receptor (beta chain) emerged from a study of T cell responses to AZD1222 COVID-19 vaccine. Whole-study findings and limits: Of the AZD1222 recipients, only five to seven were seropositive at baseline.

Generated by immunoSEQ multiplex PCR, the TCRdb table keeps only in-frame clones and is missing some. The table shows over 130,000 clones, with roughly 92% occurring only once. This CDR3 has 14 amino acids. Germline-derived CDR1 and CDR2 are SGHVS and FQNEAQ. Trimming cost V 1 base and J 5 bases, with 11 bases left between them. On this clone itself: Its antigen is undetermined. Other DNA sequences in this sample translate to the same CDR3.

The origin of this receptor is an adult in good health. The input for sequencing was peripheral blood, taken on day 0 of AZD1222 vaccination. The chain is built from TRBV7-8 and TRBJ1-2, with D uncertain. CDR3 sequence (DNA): TGTGCCAGCAGCTTAGGGTTAAGAATATATGGCTACACCTTC. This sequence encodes CASSLGLRIYGYTF.